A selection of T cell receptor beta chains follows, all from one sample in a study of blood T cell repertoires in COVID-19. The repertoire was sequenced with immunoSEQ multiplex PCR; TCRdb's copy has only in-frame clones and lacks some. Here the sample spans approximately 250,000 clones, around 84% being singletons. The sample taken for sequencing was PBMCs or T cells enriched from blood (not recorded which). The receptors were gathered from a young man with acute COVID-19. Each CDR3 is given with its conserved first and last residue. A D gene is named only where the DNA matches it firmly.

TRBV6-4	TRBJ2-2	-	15	CASSEAQGNTGELFF	TGTGCCAGCAGTGAAGCACAGGGAAACACCGGGGAGCTGTTTTTT
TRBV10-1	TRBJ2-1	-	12	CASSESSNEQFF	TGCGCCAGCAGTGAGTCTTCGAATGAGCAGTTCTTC
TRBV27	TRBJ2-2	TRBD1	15	CASSYQGANTGELFF	TGTGCCAGCAGTTATCAGGGGGCGAACACCGGGGAGCTGTTTTTT
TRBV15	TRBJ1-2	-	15	CATSRQRGGLSDYTF	TGTGCCACCAGCAGACAGAGGGGGGGACTGTCTGACTACACCTTC
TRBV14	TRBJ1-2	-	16	CASSQESGLRRRGYTF	TGTGCCAGCAGCCAAGAGTCAGGTTTACGCAGGCGCGGCTACACCTTC
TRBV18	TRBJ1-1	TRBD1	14	CASSITGGSLEAFF	TGTGCCAGCTCAATCACAGGGGGATCCCTTGAAGCTTTCTTT
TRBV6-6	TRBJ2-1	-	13	CASSYSRDYEQFF	TGTGCCAGCAGTTACTCGCGGGACTATGAGCAGTTCTTC
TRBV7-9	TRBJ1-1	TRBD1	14	CASSNRDRDTEAFF	TGTGCCAGCAGCAATCGGGACAGGGACACTGAAGCTTTCTTT
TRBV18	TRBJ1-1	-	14	CASSPGGGNTEAFF	TGTGCCAGCTCACCAGGGGGGGGGAACACTGAAGCTTTCTTT
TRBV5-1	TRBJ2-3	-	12	CASRPGTDTQYF	TGCGCCAGCAGGCCGGGCACAGATACGCAGTATTTT
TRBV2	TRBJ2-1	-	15	CASSEALGHPNEQFF	TGTGCCAGCAGTGAAGCGCTGGGACACCCCAATGAGCAGTTCTTC
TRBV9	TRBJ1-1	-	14	CASSVHWGDTEAFF	TGTGCCAGCAGCGTACACTGGGGGGACACTGAAGCTTTCTTT
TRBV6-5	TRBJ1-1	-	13	CASSNLGVGEAFF	TGTGCCAGCAGCAACCTAGGGGTGGGCGAAGCTTTCTTT
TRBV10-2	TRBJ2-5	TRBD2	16	CASSERGGGYQETQYF	TGCGCCAGCAGTGAGCGGGGCGGGGGGTACCAAGAGACCCAGTACTTC
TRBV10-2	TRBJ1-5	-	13	CASSESRSQPQHF	TGCGCCAGCAGTGAGTCAAGGAGTCAGCCCCAGCATTTT
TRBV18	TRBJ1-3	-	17	CASSQTSVATSGNTIYF	TGTGCCAGCTCCCAGACCTCCGTGGCGACTTCTGGAAACACCATATATTTT
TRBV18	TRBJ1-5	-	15	CASSPGTPRDQPQHF	TGTGCCAGCTCACCCGGGACACCACGGGATCAGCCCCAGCATTTT
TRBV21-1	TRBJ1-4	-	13	CASSDRRNEKLFF	TGTGCCAGCAGCGACAGGAGAAATGAAAAACTGTTTTTT
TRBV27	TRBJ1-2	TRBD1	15	CASSSNGQVGYGYTF	TGTGCCAGCAGTTCAAACGGACAGGTTGGTTATGGCTACACCTTC
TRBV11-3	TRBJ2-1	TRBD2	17	CASSLDQGLAGLNEQFF	TGTGCCAGCAGCTTAGATCAGGGACTAGCGGGACTCAATGAGCAGTTCTTC
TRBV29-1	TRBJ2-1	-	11	CSGGQVNEQFF	TGCAGTGGCGGGCAGGTCAATGAGCAGTTCTTC
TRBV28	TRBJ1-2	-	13	CASSFIRLYGYTF	TGTGCCAGCAGTTTCATTCGGTTATATGGCTACACCTTC
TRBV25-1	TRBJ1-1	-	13	CASSEGRGAEAFF	TGTGCCAGCAGTGAAGGGAGGGGGGCTGAAGCTTTCTTT
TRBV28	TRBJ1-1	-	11	CASQRVTEAFF	TGTGCCAGCCAACGGGTGACTGAAGCTTTCTTT
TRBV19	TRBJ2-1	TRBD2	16	CASSPSFPAGANEQFF	TGTGCCAGTAGTCCGAGCTTCCCAGCGGGGGCCAATGAGCAGTTCTTC
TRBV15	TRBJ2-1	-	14	CATSRDPGNKEQFF	TGTGCCACCAGCAGAGATCCAGGTAATAAGGAGCAGTTCTTC